This T cell receptor beta chain originates from a study of blood T cells in healthy people across ages. The CDR3 contains 15 residues. Germline V gene data show CDR1 as MNHEY and CDR2 as SVGEGT. The ends lost 2 bases at V and 7 bases at J; junction bases unmatched: 5. This clonotype occurred many times. A sample-barcoded 5' primer and a J-beta primer mix were used in a second PCR of about 7 to 12 cycles. TCRdb recomputed calls from the 5' RACE reads with MiXCR, one row per CDR3 protein. The profile shows approximately 810,000 distinct CDR3 sequences, 25% to 30% of them singletons. This receptor was identified in a woman of 80 years or more in good health. The sample comprised blood. This chain links TRBV6-2 or TRBV6-3 with TRBJ2-1; 10 bases match TRBD2. The CDR3 loop reads CASSYVLAGGNEQFF. The CDR3 DNA sequence: TGTGCCAGCAGTTACGTGTTAGCGGGGGGAAATGAGCAGTTCTTC.